This T cell receptor (beta chain) was documented in a study of T cell responses to AZD1222 COVID-19 vaccine. Study-level points and caveats: Seropositivity was recorded at baseline in only a handful of AZD1222 recipients. Donors were largely white British and mainly female; clonal diversity was possibly underestimated. No repertoire was sampled before or during the peak T cell response, only after it.

The table came from immunoSEQ multiplex PCR; TCRdb's copy has only in-frame clones and leaves some out. The sample yields 130,000 to 150,000 clones, roughly 80% seen once. Germline CDR1 is SGHNT and CDR2 is YYREEE (reference sequence). V trimming: 4 bases; J trimming: 5 bases; junction bases outside the gene matches: 11. This CDR3 contains 16 residues. For this clone: Its antigen is as yet unknown.

The receptor was isolated from an adult in good health. The starting material was peripheral blood, obtained on day 0 of MenACWY control vaccination. V and J are TRBV5-4 and TRBJ2-5, with 10 bases aligning to TRBD1. In DNA form, the CDR3 reads TGTGCCAGCAGCCGGGACAGGGGCCCCCATCAGGAGACCCAGTACTTC. This encodes CASSRDRGPHQETQYF.